The 21 T cell receptor beta chains in this list originate from one sample, sequenced in a study of blood T cell repertoires in COVID-19. The data were produced by immunoSEQ multiplex PCR, yet TCRdb's version contains in-frame clones alone and is incomplete. The data hold about 310,000 clones, with approximately 86% observed a single time. Sequencing was done on a sample of peripheral blood. These receptors were obtained from a man between 65 and 85 years old with acute or convalescent COVID-19.

The chain employs TRBV13 and TRBJ1-1; 9 bases fit TRBD1. The trim removed 2 bases at V and 7 bases at J, leaving 5 bases unmatched. CDR1 and CDR2 from the germline V gene are PRHDT and FYEKMQ (reference sequence). This CDR3 contains 14 residues. CDR3 in amino acids: CASSLTGTGSEAFF. The CDR3 region has the DNA TGTGCCAGCAGCTTAACCGGGACAGGGAGTGAAGCTTTCTTT.

The genes are TRBV30 and TRBJ2-3; D ambiguous. The ends were cut back, 3 bases at V and 5 bases at J, with 18 bases in the middle. Germline V gene sequence: CDR1 GTSNPN, CDR2 SVGIG (reference sequence). The CDR3 loop spans 15 amino acids. CDR3 DNA: TGTGCCTGGAGAACCGGCCTCCAGGCAGGAGATACGCAGTATTTT. This sequence encodes CAWRTGLQAGDTQYF.

The chain has TRBV21-1 and TRBJ1-2. TRBV21-1 has pseudogene status. CDR3 length equals 12 residues. CDR3 residues: CASSIGSPGYTF. As DNA, the CDR3 is TGTGCCAGCAGCATCGGTTCACCTGGCTACACCTTC.

This clone was counted a single time. The J gene is TRBJ2-3, the V gene TRBV4-2; 10 nucleotides align to TRBD2. CDR3 length: 17 amino acids. With 0 bases clipped from V and 0 bases from J, the junction kept 3 bases outside the gene matches. CDR1 LGHNA and CDR2 YNFKEQ come from the germline V gene. CDR3: CASSQDTSGASTDTQYF. The CDR3 region has the DNA TGTGCCAGCAGCCAAGATACTAGCGGGGCTAGCACAGATACGCAGTATTTT.

This sequence joins TRBV19 and TRBJ2-3, with TRBD2 matching over 10 bases. J was trimmed by 3 bases and V by 7 bases; bases with no gene match: 7. CDR1 is LNHDA, CDR2 SQIVND, per germline (reference sequence). This CDR3 comprises 15 residues. Written as DNA, the CDR3 is TGTGCCAGTAACCAGGGACTAGCGAATACAGATACGCAGTATTTT. It specifies CASNQGLANTDTQYF.

The chain uses TRBV7-2 and TRBJ2-5; the match to TRBD2 covers 9 bases. Trimming took 5 bases from V and 1 from J; bases not matched to a gene: 8. CDR1 SGHTA and CDR2 FQGNSA come from the germline V gene. The CDR3 contains 16 residues. In DNA, the CDR3 is TGTGCCAGCAGCCGGGTCCCTAGCGGGATCCAAGAGACCCAGTACTTC. It specifies CASSRVPSGIQETQYF.

This chain connects TRBV7-9 to TRBJ2-1, with D maybe TRBD1 (5 bases). The V and J ends lost 1 base and 0 bases respectively, with 7 bases between them. Per the germline V gene, CDR1 is SEHNR and CDR2 is FQNEAQ (reference sequence). The CDR3 runs 15 residues. In DNA form, the CDR3 reads TGTGCCAGCAGCTTAGGGGGCGACTCCTACAATGAGCAGTTCTTC. Its translation is CASSLGGDSYNEQFF.

The chain couples TRBV10-1 to TRBJ2-3; D not resolved. CDR3 length equals 15 residues. CDR1 is WNHNN and CDR2 is SYGVQD in the germline V gene (reference sequence). Trimming took off 0 bases at V and 2 bases at J, with 9 bases between the two ends. CDR3 nucleotide sequence: TGCGCCAGCAGTGAGTCTTCGTTATTCACAGATACGCAGTATTTT. This codes for CASSESSLFTDTQYF.

This clone has more than one count but fewer than ten. The rearrangement joins TRBV6-5 to TRBJ2-1, with unresolved D. V was shortened by 4 bases and J by 5 bases, with 9 bases between the two germline ends. The CDR3 covers 13 residues. Per the germline V gene, CDR1 is MNHEY and CDR2 is SVGAGI. The CDR3 region has the DNA TGTGCCAGCAGTTTGCTAGGAGACAATGAGCAGTTCTTC. Amino acid sequence: CASSLLGDNEQFF.

This chain joins TRBV7-9 and TRBJ1-2; TRBD1 matches 10 bases. Germline CDR1 SEHNR, CDR2 FQNEAQ (reference sequence). J was trimmed by 8 bases and V by 6 bases; bases with no gene match: 9. This CDR3 spans 14 amino acids. The CDR3 sequence: CASRHDRGPGGYTF. DNA for the CDR3: TGTGCCAGCAGACATGACAGGGGGCCAGGAGGCTACACCTTC.

This clone showed up just a few times. The V and J genes are TRBV7-9 and TRBJ2-7, with 7 bases that match TRBD1. The CDR3 length is 14 residues. In germline, CDR1 is SEHNR, CDR2 FQNEAQ (reference sequence). The V segment lost 5 bases and the J segment 4 bases; nucleotides outside the gene matches: 8. Written as DNA, the CDR3 is TGTGCCAGCAGCCACGGAGACAGGGTTTACGAGCAGTACTTC. Its protein is CASSHGDRVYEQYF.

There are a few counts of this clone. V usage is TRBV4-2 and J usage is TRBJ2-7; 9 bases agree with TRBD2. This CDR3 contains 16 residues. V lost 1 base to trimming and J lost 6 bases; unmatched junction nucleotides: 10. From germline, CDR1 is LGHNA and CDR2 YNFKEQ. Here the CDR3 DNA reads TGTGCCAGCAGCCAAGGGAACTCGGGACTAGCTACCGAGCAGTACTTC. This gives the protein CASSQGNSGLATEQYF.

The chain recombines TRBV4-3 with TRBJ2-1; 10 bases agree with TRBD2. V was pared by 0 bases and J by 8 bases, with 10 bases of the junction left unmatched. Germline assignment: CDR1 LGHNA and CDR2 YSLEER. This CDR3 spans 17 amino acids. The DNA of the CDR3 is TGCGCCAGCAGCCAAGATCGGTCTAGCGGGGGTGTCCATGAGCAGTTCTTC. Translating it yields CASSQDRSSGGVHEQFF.

This clone was detected a few times. This chain connects TRBV5-1 to TRBJ1-2, with D perhaps matching TRBD1 (5 bases). V was trimmed by 0 bases and J by 1 base, leaving 19 bases between them. CDR3 size: 18 residues. From germline, CDR1 is SGHRS and CDR2 YFSETQ. The CDR3 region is CASSLDVSGAPINYGYTF. CDR3 DNA: TGCGCCAGCAGCTTGGATGTTTCTGGGGCGCCTATTAACTATGGCTACACCTTC.

V gene TRBV27 combines with J gene TRBJ1-1, with TRBD1 matching 9 bases. CDR3 length equals 12 residues. The germline CDR1 and CDR2 sequences are MNHEY and SMNVEV (reference sequence). This chain's CDR3 is CAAGTGIAEAFF. The CDR3 bases are TGTGCAGCCGGGACAGGGATTGCTGAAGCTTTCTTT.

The V and J genes are TRBV7-2 and TRBJ2-5, with 9 bases matching TRBD1. The V gene end was trimmed by 4 bases and the J gene end by 4 bases; junction bases not matched to a gene: 10. From germline, CDR1 is SGHTA and CDR2 FQGNSA. The CDR3 loop spans 16 amino acids. The CDR3 DNA sequence: TGTGCCAGCAGCTCCCTACAGGGGGCAGGGGTAGAGACCCAGTACTTC. This sequence encodes CASSSLQGAGVETQYF.

The chain employs TRBV6-5 and TRBJ2-4, with D possibly matching TRBD1 (5 bases). This CDR3 region has 12 residues. Trimming took off 6 bases at V and 5 bases at J, with 8 bases between the two ends. The germline V gene encodes CDR1 MNHEY and CDR2 SVGAGI. The CDR3 DNA reads as TGTGCCAGCAGAGACAGCCAAAACATTCAGTACTTC. Its translation: CASRDSQNIQYF.

The V call is TRBV6-1, the J call TRBJ2-3; 7 bases are shared with TRBD1. The CDR3 has 17 residues. CDR1 is MNHNS and CDR2 is SASEGT in the germline V gene. The V and J ends lost 1 base and 4 bases, in that order; junction bases with no gene match: 11. CDR3 sequence (DNA): TGTGCCAGCAGTGAAGGTTCGACAGGGTGGGGTCCAGATACGCAGTATTTT. Protein product: CASSEGSTGWGPDTQYF.

J is TRBJ1-2 and V is TRBV7-9, with D perhaps matching TRBD1 (6 bases). The CDR3 covers 14 residues. V dropped 5 bases and J dropped 5 bases, with 15 bases sitting between them. The germline V gene encodes CDR1 SEHNR and CDR2 FQNEAQ (reference sequence). Here the CDR3 DNA reads TGTGCCAGCAGCACGCAAGGGGGTTCGTATGGCTACACCTTC. Its protein product is CASSTQGGSYGYTF.

The rearrangement uses TRBV3-1 (or the pseudogene TRBV3-2) and TRBJ2-7, with D tentatively TRBD1 (6 bases). Trimming removed 3 bases from V and 6 bases from J, with 15 bases in between. This CDR3 has 14 amino acids. The germline gives CDR1 LGHDT, CDR2 YNNKEL (reference sequence). The CDR3 DNA is TGTGCCAGCAGCCAGGGGACATACTCGGGCGAGCAGTACTTC. Its translation is CASSQGTYSGEQYF.

The CDR3, as DNA: TGTGCCAGCAGCCAGGACGACAGGGCGGCTTTCTTT. This translates into CASSQDDRAAFF. The rearrangement joins TRBV3-1 (or the pseudogene TRBV3-2) to TRBJ1-1; 7 bases are shared with TRBD1. CDR3 size: 12 residues. Germline lookup yields CDR1 LGHDT and CDR2 YNNKEL (reference sequence). V lost 3 bases and J lost 11; bases outside the gene matches: 6.